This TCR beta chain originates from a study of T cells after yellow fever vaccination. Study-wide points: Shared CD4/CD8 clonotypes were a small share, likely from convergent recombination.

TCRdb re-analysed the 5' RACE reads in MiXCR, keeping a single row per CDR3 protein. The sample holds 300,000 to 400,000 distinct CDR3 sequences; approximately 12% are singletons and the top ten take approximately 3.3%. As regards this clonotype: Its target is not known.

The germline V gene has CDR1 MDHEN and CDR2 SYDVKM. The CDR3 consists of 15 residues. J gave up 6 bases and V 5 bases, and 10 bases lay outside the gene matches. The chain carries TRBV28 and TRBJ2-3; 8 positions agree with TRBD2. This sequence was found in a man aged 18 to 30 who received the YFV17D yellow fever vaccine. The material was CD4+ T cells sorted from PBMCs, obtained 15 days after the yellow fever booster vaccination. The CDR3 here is CASSPSGPRRDTQYF. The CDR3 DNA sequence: TGTGCCAGCAGTCCTAGCGGGCCCCGGCGGGATACGCAGTATTTT.